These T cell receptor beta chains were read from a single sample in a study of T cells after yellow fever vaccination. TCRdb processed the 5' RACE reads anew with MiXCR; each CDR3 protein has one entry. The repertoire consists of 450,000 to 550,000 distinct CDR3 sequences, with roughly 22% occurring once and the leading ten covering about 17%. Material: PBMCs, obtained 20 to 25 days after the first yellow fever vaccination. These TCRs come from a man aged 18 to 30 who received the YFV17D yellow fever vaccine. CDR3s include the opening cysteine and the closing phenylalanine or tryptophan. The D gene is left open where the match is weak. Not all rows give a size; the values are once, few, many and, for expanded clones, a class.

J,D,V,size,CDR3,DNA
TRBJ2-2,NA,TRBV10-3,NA,CAITEGGRGLDTGELFF,TGTGCCATCACCGAGGGGGGTAGAGGGCTTGACACCGGGGAGCTGTTTTTT
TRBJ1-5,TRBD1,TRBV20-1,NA,CSASTGVGNQPQHF,TGCAGTGCGAGCACAGGGGTTGGTAATCAGCCCCAGCATTTT
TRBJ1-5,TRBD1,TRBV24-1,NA,CATSRGSSTDTQHF,TGTGCCACCAGCAGGGGGAGTAGCACAGATACGCAGCATTTT
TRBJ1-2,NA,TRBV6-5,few,CASSYGGGYTF,TGTGCCAGCAGTTACGGGGGCGGCTACACCTTC
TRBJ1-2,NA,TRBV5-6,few,CASSQVQGWADGYTF,TGTGCCAGCAGCCAAGTACAGGGATGGGCGGATGGCTACACCTTC
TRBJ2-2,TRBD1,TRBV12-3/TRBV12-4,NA,CASSLGQGRSTGELFF,TGTGCCAGCAGTTTAGGACAGGGGAGATCCACCGGGGAGCTGTTTTTT
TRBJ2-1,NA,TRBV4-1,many,CASSHPRARGSHNEQFF,TGCGCCAGCAGCCACCCTCGGGCGCGGGGTAGCCACAATGAGCAGTTCTTC
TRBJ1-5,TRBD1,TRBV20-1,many,CSAGTGGNQPQHF,TGCAGTGCTGGGACAGGGGGAAATCAGCCCCAGCATTTT
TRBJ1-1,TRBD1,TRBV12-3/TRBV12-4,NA,CASSSTGGRYTEAFF,TGTGCCAGCAGTTCCACAGGGGGCCGATACACTGAAGCTTTCTTT
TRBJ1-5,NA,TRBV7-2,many,CASSFYDQPQHF,TGTGCCAGCAGCTTCTACGATCAGCCCCAGCATTTT